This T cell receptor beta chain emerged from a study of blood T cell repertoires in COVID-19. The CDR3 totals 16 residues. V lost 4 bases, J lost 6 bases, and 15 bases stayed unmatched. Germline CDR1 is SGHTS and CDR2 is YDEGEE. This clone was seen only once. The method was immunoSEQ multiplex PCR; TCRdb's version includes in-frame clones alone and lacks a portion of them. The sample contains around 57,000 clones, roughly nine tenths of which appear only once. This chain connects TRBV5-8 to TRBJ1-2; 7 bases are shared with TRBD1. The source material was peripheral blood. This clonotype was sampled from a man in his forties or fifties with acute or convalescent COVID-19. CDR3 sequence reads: CASSLPWGTAGDGYTF. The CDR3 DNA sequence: TGTGCCAGCAGCCTCCCTTGGGGGACAGCGGGGGATGGCTACACCTTC. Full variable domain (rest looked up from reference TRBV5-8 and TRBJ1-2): EAGVTQSPTHLIKTRGQQATLRCSPISGHTSVYWYQQALGLGLQFLLWYDEGEERNRGNFPPRFSGRQFPNYSSELNVNALELEDSALYLCASSLPWGTAGDGYTFGSGTRLTVV.